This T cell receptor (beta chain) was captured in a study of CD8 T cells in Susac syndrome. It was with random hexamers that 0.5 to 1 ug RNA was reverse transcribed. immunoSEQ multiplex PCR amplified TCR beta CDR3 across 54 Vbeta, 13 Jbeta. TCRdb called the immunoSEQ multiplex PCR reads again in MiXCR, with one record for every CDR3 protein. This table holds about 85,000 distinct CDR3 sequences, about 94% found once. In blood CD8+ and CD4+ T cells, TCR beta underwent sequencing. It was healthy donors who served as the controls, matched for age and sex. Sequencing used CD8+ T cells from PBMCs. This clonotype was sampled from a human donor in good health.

The CDR3 is CARAWTGNNEQFF. CDR3 nucleotide sequence: TGTGCGCGAGCATGGACAGGGAACAATGAGCAGTTCTTC. The V and J genes are TRBV30 and TRBJ2-1; 8 bases line up with TRBD1. The germline V gene has CDR1 GTSNPN and CDR2 SVGIG (reference sequence). CDR3 size: 13 residues.